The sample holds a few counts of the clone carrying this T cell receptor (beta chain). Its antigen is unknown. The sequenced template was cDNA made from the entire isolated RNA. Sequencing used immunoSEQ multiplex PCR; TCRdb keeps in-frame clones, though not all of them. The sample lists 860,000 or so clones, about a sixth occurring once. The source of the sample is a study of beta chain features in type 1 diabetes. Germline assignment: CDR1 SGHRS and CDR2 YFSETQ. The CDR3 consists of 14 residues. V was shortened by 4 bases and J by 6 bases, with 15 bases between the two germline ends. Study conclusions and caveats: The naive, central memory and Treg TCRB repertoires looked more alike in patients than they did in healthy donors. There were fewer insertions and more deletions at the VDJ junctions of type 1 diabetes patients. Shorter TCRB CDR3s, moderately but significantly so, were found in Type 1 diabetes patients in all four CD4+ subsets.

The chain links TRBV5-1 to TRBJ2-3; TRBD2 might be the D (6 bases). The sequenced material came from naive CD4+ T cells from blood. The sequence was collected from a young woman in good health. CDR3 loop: CASSPRGGIDTQYF. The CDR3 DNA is TGCGCCAGCAGCCCACGTGGAGGGATCGATACGCAGTATTTT.